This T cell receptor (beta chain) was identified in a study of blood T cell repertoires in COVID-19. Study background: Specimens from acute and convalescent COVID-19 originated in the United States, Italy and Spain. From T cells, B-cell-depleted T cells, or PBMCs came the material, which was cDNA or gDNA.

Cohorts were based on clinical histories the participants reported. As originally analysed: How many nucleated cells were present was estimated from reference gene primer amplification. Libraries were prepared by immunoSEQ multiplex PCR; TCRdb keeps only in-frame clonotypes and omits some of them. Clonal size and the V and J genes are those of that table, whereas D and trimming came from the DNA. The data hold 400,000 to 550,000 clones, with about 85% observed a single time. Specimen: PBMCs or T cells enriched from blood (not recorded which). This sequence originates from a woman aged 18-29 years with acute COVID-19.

The CDR3 DNA is TGTGCCAGCAGCTTCCGACTAGCGGGAGGAGGTAGGGATGAGCAGTTCTTC. This translates into CASSFRLAGGGRDEQFF. The chain is built from TRBV7-2 and TRBJ2-1; 13 positions agree with TRBD2. CDR3 size: 17 residues. J was trimmed by 8 bases and V by 3 bases; bases with no gene match: 10. Germline CDR1 is SGHTA and CDR2 is FQGNSA.